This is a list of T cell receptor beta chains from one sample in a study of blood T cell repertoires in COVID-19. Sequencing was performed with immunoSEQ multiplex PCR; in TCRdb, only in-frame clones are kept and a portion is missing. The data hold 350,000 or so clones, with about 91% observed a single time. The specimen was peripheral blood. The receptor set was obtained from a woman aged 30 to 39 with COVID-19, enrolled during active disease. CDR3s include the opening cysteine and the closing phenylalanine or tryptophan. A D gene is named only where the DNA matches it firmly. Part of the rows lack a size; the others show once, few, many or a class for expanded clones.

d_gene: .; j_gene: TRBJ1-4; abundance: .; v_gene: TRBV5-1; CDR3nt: TGCGCCAGCAGCTTGGCGGTGCCCGGGGAAAAACTGTTTTTT; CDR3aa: CASSLAVPGEKLFF
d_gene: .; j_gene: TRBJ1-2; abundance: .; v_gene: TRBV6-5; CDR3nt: TGTGCCAGCACCAACCCCAGGGAAGCTAACTATGGCTACACCTTC; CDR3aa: CASTNPREANYGYTF
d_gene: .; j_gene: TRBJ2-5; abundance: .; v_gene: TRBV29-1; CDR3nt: TGCAGCGGGACTCAAGAGACCCAGTACTTC; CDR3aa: CSGTQETQYF
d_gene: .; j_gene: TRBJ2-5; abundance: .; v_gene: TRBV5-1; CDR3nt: TGCGCCAGCAGCTTGGGAGGGAGCGGCGAGACCCAGTACTTC; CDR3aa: CASSLGGSGETQYF
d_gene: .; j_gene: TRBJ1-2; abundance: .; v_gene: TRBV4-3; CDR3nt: TGCGCCAGCAGCCAGGCGGGGCCCTCTAACTATGGCTACACCTTC; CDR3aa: CASSQAGPSNYGYTF
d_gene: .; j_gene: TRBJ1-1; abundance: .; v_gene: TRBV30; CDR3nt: TGTGCCTGGAGTGTACAGGTTACCAGGAGTACTGAAGCTTTCTTT; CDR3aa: CAWSVQVTRSTEAFF
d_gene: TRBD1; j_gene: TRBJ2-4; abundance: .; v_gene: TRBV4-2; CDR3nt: TGTGCCAGCAGCCAAGCAAGTGTCAGGGGACAGGCCAAAAACATTCAGTACTTC; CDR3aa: CASSQASVRGQAKNIQYF
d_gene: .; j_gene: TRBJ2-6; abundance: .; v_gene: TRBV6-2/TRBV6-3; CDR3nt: TGTGCCAGCAGTTTCACTTTATCTGGGGCCAACGTCCTGACTTTC; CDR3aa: CASSFTLSGANVLTF
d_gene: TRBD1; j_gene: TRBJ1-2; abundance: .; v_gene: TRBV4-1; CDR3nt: TGCGCCAGCAGCCGCGGACAGGGGTTAAACTATGGCTACACCTTC; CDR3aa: CASSRGQGLNYGYTF
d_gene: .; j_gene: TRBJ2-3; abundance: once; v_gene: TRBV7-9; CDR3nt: TGTGCCAGCAGCTTTTCGACCAATCCGGCGGATCAGACAGATACGCAGTATTTT; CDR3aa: CASSFSTNPADQTDTQYF
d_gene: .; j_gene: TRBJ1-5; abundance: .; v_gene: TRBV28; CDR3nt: TGTGCCAGCAGTTTGGGAGGGGCGCGCAATCAGCCCCAGCATTTT; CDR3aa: CASSLGGARNQPQHF
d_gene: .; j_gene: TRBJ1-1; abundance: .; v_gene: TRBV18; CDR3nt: TGTGCCAGCTCACAATCGGTGGCAGGAGGCGCTGAAGCTTTCTTT; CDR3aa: CASSQSVAGGAEAFF
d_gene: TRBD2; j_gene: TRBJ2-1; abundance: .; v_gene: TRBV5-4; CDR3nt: TGTGCCAGCAGATCAGGAGTCCGGGCCGGGGGGTCCAATGAGCAGTTCTTC; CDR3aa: CASRSGVRAGGSNEQFF
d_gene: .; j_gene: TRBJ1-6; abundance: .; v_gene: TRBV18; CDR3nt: TGTGCCAGCTCACCACCGACAGGAAGGAATTCACCCCTCCACTTT; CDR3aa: CASSPPTGRNSPLHF
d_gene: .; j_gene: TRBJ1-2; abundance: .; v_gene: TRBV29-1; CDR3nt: TGCAGCGGCAGAGGGCAGGAAGGGAATGGCTACACCTTC; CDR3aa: CSGRGQEGNGYTF
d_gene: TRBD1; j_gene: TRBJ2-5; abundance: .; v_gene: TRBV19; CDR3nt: TGTGCCAGTAGTATAGGGACAGGGTATCAAGAGACCCAGTACTTC; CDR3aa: CASSIGTGYQETQYF
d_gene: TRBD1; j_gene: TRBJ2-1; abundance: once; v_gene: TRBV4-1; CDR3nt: TGCGCCAGCAGCTCTCTGTGGACAGGGAACAATGAGCAGTTCTTC; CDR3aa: CASSSLWTGNNEQFF
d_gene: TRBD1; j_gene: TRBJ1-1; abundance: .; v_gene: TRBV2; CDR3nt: TGTGCCAGCAGTGTTGGGACAGGGTCCCTGAACACTGAAGCTTTCTTT; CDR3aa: CASSVGTGSLNTEAFF
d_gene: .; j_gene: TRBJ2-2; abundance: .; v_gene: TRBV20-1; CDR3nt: TGCAGTGCTCTCTACCTCCGGGAGCTGTTTTTT; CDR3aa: CSALYLRELFF
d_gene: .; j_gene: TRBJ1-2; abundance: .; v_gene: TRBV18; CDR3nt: TGTGCCAGCTCAGACGACAGCTATGGCTACACCTTC; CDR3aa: CASSDDSYGYTF
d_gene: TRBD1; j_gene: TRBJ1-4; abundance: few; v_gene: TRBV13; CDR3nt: TGTGCCAGCAGCCCCGAACAGGGGGCGAGAGGAGAAAAACTGTTTTTT; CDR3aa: CASSPEQGARGEKLFF
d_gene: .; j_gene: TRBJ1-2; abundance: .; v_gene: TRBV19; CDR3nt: TGTGCCAGTAGTATGGGGGCCAACCTAAACTATGGCTACACCTTC; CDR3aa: CASSMGANLNYGYTF
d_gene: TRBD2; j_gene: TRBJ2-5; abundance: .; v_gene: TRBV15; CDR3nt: TGTGCCACATTGCTAGCGGGGAAACAAGAGACCCAGTACTTC; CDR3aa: CATLLAGKQETQYF
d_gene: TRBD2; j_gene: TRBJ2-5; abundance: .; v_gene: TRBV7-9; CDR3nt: TGTGCCAGCGGACAGCGGGGGGCCAGGGATAGGGCGGAGACCCAGTACTTC; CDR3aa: CASGQRGARDRAETQYF
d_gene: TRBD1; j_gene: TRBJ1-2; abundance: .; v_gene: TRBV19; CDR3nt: TGTGCCACCTCCACCGATGCCGGGACAGGGGGCGCGAGGGGCTACACCTTC; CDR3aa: CATSTDAGTGGARGYTF
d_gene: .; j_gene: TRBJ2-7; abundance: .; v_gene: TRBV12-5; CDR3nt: TGTGCTAGTGGTTTGGTACCTTGGGGGGGGGCGGATCTGAGCTCCTACGAGCAGTACTTC; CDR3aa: CASGLVPWGGADLSSYEQYF
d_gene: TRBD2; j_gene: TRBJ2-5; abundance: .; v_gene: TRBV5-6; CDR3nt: TGTGCCAGCAGCTTCACCTGGACTAGCGGGGGAGCGGAGTACTTC; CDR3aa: CASSFTWTSGGAEYF
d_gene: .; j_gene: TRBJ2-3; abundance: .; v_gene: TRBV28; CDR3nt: TGTGCCAGCAGTTTATTGCAGGGAACAGATACGCAGTATTTT; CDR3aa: CASSLLQGTDTQYF